The 7 T cell receptor beta chains below were found in one sample sequenced in a study of blood T cells in healthy people across ages. Next came a second PCR, run for roughly 6 to 11 cycles, which used a sample-barcoded 5' primer along with a J-beta primer mix. TCRdb reanalysed the 5' RACE reads using MiXCR and keeps one entry per CDR3 protein. Here the sample spans 1.5 million to 2 million distinct CDR3 sequences, 28% being singletons. Input material: blood. The receptors stem from a woman aged 25 to 39 in good health.

The chain recombines TRBV12-3 or TRBV12-4 with TRBJ2-5, with D perhaps TRBD1 (6 bases). The CDR3 covers 16 residues. Trimming took off 5 bases at V and 3 bases at J, with 19 bases between the two ends. CDR3 sequence: CASSPRDPGAKETQYF. In nucleotides, the CDR3 is TGTGCCAGCAGTCCCAGGGACCCAGGGGCGAAAGAGACCCAGTACTTC.

Concerning this clonotype: Because the CDR3's place on the DNA is in doubt, the DNA is left out and the CDR3 is given as listed by TCRdb. The V call is TRBV7-2, the J call TRBJ2-7; the tabulated D call, TRBD1, remains unverified against the DNA. The length of the CDR3 is 16 amino acids, counting both ends. CDR1 is SGHTA and CDR2 is FQGNSA in the germline V gene. The CDR3 reads CASSHPGQGRYEQYFV.

In regard to this clonotype: A much larger clone lies one base from this, so it may be a read error. This chain links TRBV6-5 with TRBJ2-1, with D perhaps given as TRBD1 or TRBD2 (5 bases each). CDR3 length: 15 residues. Germline CDR1 reads MNHEY; CDR2 reads SVGAGI. CDR3: CGSSYEGSGGDEQFF. The CDR3 DNA is TGTGGCAGCAGTTACGAGGGTAGTGGGGGTGATGAGCAGTTCTTC.

The chain carries TRBV4-1 and TRBJ2-3, with D perhaps being TRBD1 or TRBD2 (6 bases each). The CDR3 loop spans 13 amino acids. Germline loops: CDR1 MGHRA, CDR2 YSYEKL. V was clipped by 5 bases and J by 8 bases, with 14 bases between them. The CDR3 sequence: CASSNPSGATQYF. The CDR3 bases are TGCGCCAGCAGCAACCCCTCGGGGGCTACGCAGTATTTT.

The V call is TRBV27, the J call TRBJ2-2, with TRBD2 matching 14 bases. The CDR3 contains 17 residues. Germline V gene data show CDR1 as MNHEY and CDR2 as SMNVEV (reference sequence). The ends lost 6 bases at V and 5 bases at J; junction bases unmatched: 8. The CDR3 DNA sequence: TGTGCCAGCAGAAAAGGACTAGCGGGGGGCGTTACCGGGGAGCTGTTTTTT. Its protein product is CASRKGLAGGVTGELFF.

The chain recombines TRBV29-1 with TRBJ2-5, with unresolved D. The CDR3 has 15 amino acids. CDR1 is SQVTM, CDR2 ANQGSEA, per germline. The germline V and J ends were trimmed by 3 bases and 11 bases, with 25 bases remaining between them. The CDR3 is CSVDNVFQTYNEQYF. The CDR3 DNA is TGCAGCGTTGATAACGTTTTTCAAACCTACAATGAGCAGTACTTC.

This clonotype showed up just a few times. This chain joins TRBV5-1 and TRBJ1-2; D not certain. Per germline, CDR1 SGHRS and CDR2 YFSETQ. CDR3 length equals 15 residues. With 4 bases removed from V and 2 bases from J, the gap between germline ends came to 15 bases. The CDR3 DNA follows: TGCGCCAGCAGCCGCGGCGCAGGCGTAAACTATGGCTACACCTTC. Protein sequence: CASSRGAGVNYGYTF.